Described below is a single TCR beta chain sequence and its context. The target of this receptor is not known. Per-base quality was not reported, and no clone a single base away is much larger than it. The data originate from a study of spatial heterogeneity in lung cancer (dated by TCRdb to 2018 to 2020). Notes on the research overall: More beta-chain than alpha-chain transcripts were consistently detected, likely reflecting higher beta-chain transcript abundance. The study linked features of the TCR repertoire to counts of nonsynonymous mutations, which were determined by whole-exome sequencing of tumor tissue. The study quantitatively compared TCR alpha and beta repertoires across multiple tumor regions, matched nontumor lung and blood in non-small cell lung cancer. Both alpha and beta chains were TCR-sequenced in samples taken at surgery, namely 220 tumor regions, roughly 64 matched nontumor lung samples and 50 to 60 PBMC samples. In the raw uncorrected reads, each unique combination of TCR and UMI appeared more than ten times on average.

The CDR3 measures 15 amino acids from cysteine to phenylalanine. Of all the DNA, just the CDR3 is kept, 45 bases in frame from base 1. CDR1 and CDR2, per the germline V gene (reference sequence), are SEHNR and FQNEAQ. From V the trimming removes 4 bases and from J it removes 1 base, while the gene matches leave 4 bases of the junction unaccounted for. Broader findings and caveats from the paper: Additional single-cell paired TCR alpha and beta sequencing was considered necessary to confirm, at a functional level, the hypothesis that regional TCRs recognize regional mutations. Ubiquitous expanded tumor TCRs were detected in blood more often at tumor resection than at routine follow-up.

The library came from 5' RACE. This sample was sequenced with a NextSeq 500. The TCR library protocol attached a unique molecular identifier to each TCR cDNA molecule to allow correction of PCR and sequencing errors. Under the source paper's analysis protocol: TCR identification, UMI-based error correction and CDR3 extraction were all carried out with Decombinator tools. TCRs above a frequency of 2 per 1,000, corresponding to the top 1% of the tumor frequency distribution, were defined as expanded. Renyi diversity was computed with the R vegan package after each repertoire had been subsampled 100 times to 5,000 TCRs. To build CDR3 similarity networks, amino acid triplet string-kernel similarity was used, and CDR3s were connected when their pairwise similarity was above 0.82. TCRdb itself trimmed the public reads at Q25 with fastp, ran MiXCR and retained productive beta chains. Each record represents a unique CDR3 protein, reported with the most common genes and DNA among its rows. The V and J calls were not made by the authors but by TCRdb's processing. The sample has more than 10,000 distinct CDR3 sequences on record, 4.5% to 6% of them singletons. The ten largest clonotypes hold 25% to 30% of the sample.

The time point label here, explained by the study, means: sample taken at primary tumor resection. For TCR sequencing, whole RNA was extracted from tumor and nontumor lung tissue, or from cryopreserved PBMC samples, and no cell sorting was done. Samples were obtained from approximately 77 patients with early-stage, untreated non-small cell lung cancer from the lung TRACERx cohort. Only patients for whom sufficient RNA was available from at least two tumor regions were selected for TCR sequencing. The starting material was PBMCs, obtained at surgery. This receptor was identified in a male donor with early-stage non-small cell lung cancer. The chain is encoded by TRBV7-9 joined to TRBJ1-5; 7 bases in the junction line up with TRBD1. The DNA is as follows: TGTGCCAGCAGCTCCATACAGGGGAGCAATCAGCCCCAGCATTTT. It translates to CASSSIQGSNQPQHF.